A single sample is the source of the 8 T cell receptor beta chains below, sequenced in a study of cytomegalovirus exposure and HLA in healthy donors. PCR used 60 Vbeta primers and 13 Jbeta primers. Libraries were prepared by immunoSEQ multiplex PCR; TCRdb keeps only in-frame clonotypes and omits some of them. The table includes 98,000 or so clones, over 75% detected once. Source material: PBMCs. Receptor source: a woman younger than 35 in good health and CMV-seropositive.

This clone showed up just a few times. The genes are TRBV6-6 and TRBJ1-5; possible D gene TRBD1, 6 bases. Trimming stripped 4 bases from V and 3 bases from J, with 10 bases between. This CDR3 has 14 residues. Germline CDR1 is MNHNY and CDR2 is SVGAGI (reference sequence). In DNA, the CDR3 is TGTGCCAGCAGTTCGACAGGAACCAATCAGCCCCAGCATTTT. It encodes CASSSTGTNQPQHF.

The chain has TRBV2 and TRBJ1-1, with TRBD1 identical over 7 bases. Germline V gene lookup returns CDR1 SNHLY and CDR2 FYNNEI. This CDR3 has 15 amino acids. The V segment lost 4 bases and the J segment 1 base; nucleotides outside the gene matches: 6. CDR3 loop: CASSALGQSNTEAFF. The CDR3 bases are TGTGCCAGCAGTGCCCTGGGACAGTCGAACACTGAAGCTTTCTTT.

The CDR3 is CASSQGQGVFF. The CDR3 DNA reads TGCGCCAGCAGCCAAGGACAGGGGGTGTTCTTC. This rearrangement joins TRBV4-1 to TRBJ2-1; 9 bases fit TRBD1. The trim removed 1 base at V and 15 bases at J, leaving 1 base unmatched. The CDR3 extends over 11 amino acids. The germline CDR1 and CDR2 sequences are MGHRA and YSYEKL.

This clone occurred a few times. This chain joins TRBV14 and TRBJ2-7, with a possible D match to TRBD2 (5 bases). The V end lost 9 bases, the J end lost 5 bases, and 17 bases lay between the germline ends. The CDR3 runs 13 residues. Germline loops: CDR1 SGHDN, CDR2 FVKESK. CDR3 loop: CASPPPGSHEQYF. CDR3 DNA sequence: TGTGCCAGTCCCCCCCCTGGGAGTCACGAGCAGTACTTC.

V and J are TRBV6-5 and TRBJ2-7; maybe TRBD1 (6 bases). The V and J ends lost 4 bases and 5 bases respectively, with 12 bases between them. CDR3 length: 13 residues. CDR1 is MNHEY, CDR2 SVGAGI, per germline. CDR3 sequence (DNA): TGTGCCAGCAGTTCAGGGGTAGTCCACGAGCAGTACTTC. Its translation is CASSSGVVHEQYF.

The genes are TRBV27 and TRBJ2-7; 11 nucleotides agree with TRBD2. CDR1 is MNHEY, CDR2 SMNVEV, per germline (reference sequence). After removal of 6 bases from V and 2 bases from J, the junction contained 9 bases not matched to a gene. The CDR3 runs to 16 residues. The CDR3 is CASRPTGTSGPYEQYF. CDR3 coding DNA: TGTGCCAGCAGACCTACCGGGACTAGCGGACCCTACGAGCAGTACTTC.

This clone was observed a few times. The V and J genes are TRBV6-1 and TRBJ2-7, with 10 bases fitting TRBD1. The CDR3 sequence is 14 residues long. Trimming at V came to 4 bases and at J to 4 bases, leaving 4 bases not matched to a gene. Germline CDR1 reads MNHNS; CDR2 reads SASEGT. The CDR3 region has the DNA TGTGCCAGCAGTGCCGGACAGGGGGGTTACGAGCAGTACTTC. It yields the protein CASSAGQGGYEQYF.

This clone was detected only a few times. In DNA form, the CDR3 reads TGTGCCACCAACAGGGGGGCTCTGGGTGGCTACACCTTC. Its protein is CATNRGALGGYTF. V is TRBV6-6 and J is TRBJ1-2, with 8 bases fitting TRBD1. Germline V gene data show CDR1 as MNHNY and CDR2 as SVGAGI (reference sequence). CDR3 length: 13 residues. The J segment lost 7 bases and the V segment lost 10 bases, leaving 11 bases of the junction unmatched.